The present T cell receptor beta chain was sequenced within a study of PD-1 blockade in classical Hodgkin lymphoma. Study-level findings and limits: As was reported, newly diagnosed patients showed lower baseline TCR diversity than healthy donors did.

This table comes from immunoSEQ multiplex PCR, and its TCRdb copy is limited to in-frame clones, with some not included. The table has roughly 60,000 clones, roughly nine tenths seen once; the top ten hold 10%. Germline CDR1 SNHLY, CDR2 FYNNEI. This CDR3 comprises 12 residues. Trimming shortened V by 7 bases and J by 7 bases, and 8 bases separated the two germline ends. Time point defined: cycle 4 day 1 (C4D1), after six to seven weeks of nivolumab. Brentuximab vedotin exposure varied among the patients, all of whom had relapsed after autologous stem cell transplantation. This clone was counted between two and nine times. The antigen is unknown.

Sample: peripheral blood mononuclear cells (PBMCs), taken before the fourth cycle of nivolumab. This chain uses TRBV2 with TRBJ1-6; D gene ambiguous. The clonotype was recovered from a human donor with classical Hodgkin lymphoma. CDR3 sequence: CASTQGNSPLHF. As DNA, the CDR3 is TGTGCCAGCACCCAAGGGAATTCACCCCTCCACTTT.